The T cell receptor beta chain described here comes from a study of blood T cell repertoires in COVID-19. The overall study: Researchers got acute and convalescent COVID-19 samples from the United States, Italy and Spain. In each case, the material was cDNA or gDNA derived from T cells, B-cell-depleted T cells, or PBMCs.

Under the authors' procedure: Amplifying reference gene primers gave estimates of nucleated cell counts. Generated by immunoSEQ multiplex PCR, the TCRdb table keeps only in-frame clones and is missing some. That table supplies the V and J calls and clone size; D and trimming were determined from the DNA. The table includes 150,000 to 200,000 clones, around 76% detected once. Sequencing was carried out using peripheral blood. This receptor was obtained from a woman aged 70-85 years with acute or convalescent COVID-19.

The CDR3 is CASSTTQNTEAFF. The CDR3 DNA follows: TGTGCCAGCAGTACGACACAGAACACTGAAGCTTTCTTT. The chain carries TRBV7-2 and TRBJ1-1; unclear D gene. The CDR3 extends over 13 amino acids. Germline CDR1 and CDR2: SGHTA and FQGNSA. Trimming cost V 6 bases and J 1 base, with 9 bases left between them.